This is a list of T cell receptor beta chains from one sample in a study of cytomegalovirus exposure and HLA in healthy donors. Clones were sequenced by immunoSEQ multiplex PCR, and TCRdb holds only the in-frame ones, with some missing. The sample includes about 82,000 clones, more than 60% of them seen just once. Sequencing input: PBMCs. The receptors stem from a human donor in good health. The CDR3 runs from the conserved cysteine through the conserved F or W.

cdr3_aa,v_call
CASSLALRLASYNEQFF,TRBV7-8
CASFRDTVSEQFF,TRBV2
CASRDREQPQHF,TRBV19
CARYRTDSDTQYF,TRBV2
CASSSREGLLREKLFF,TRBV4-1
CASSFGTANVGYTF,TRBV11-2
CASSPAGRGGYEQYF,TRBV13
CASSQYTGELFF,TRBV7-2
CASSLVPGNTEAFF,TRBV5-1
CASSKNRDINQPQNF,TRBV7-2
CSVVLRGLHTDTQYF,TRBV29-1
CASSLGVGSRETQYF,TRBV11-2
CASSKLAGGETQYF,TRBV9
CASKDRVNTEAFF,TRBV19
CASSYKGVYSGNTIYF,TRBV6-5
CASSLQTRTPYEQYF,TRBV5-1
CASSIGTGRSGANVLTF,TRBV19
CASSPSGQGDGYTF,TRBV18
CASSFDRRETQYF,TRBV5-1
CASSQVSGWREKLFF,TRBV4-1
CASSQGWNRAYGYTF,TRBV4-1
CASSRGAGTDTQYF,TRBV6-6
CASSRLAGGPIEETQYF,TRBV2
CASSQQQGSGYTF,TRBV4-2
CASSPDRGKNQPQHF,TRBV6-5
CASSLSGTVSNQPQHF,TRBV27
CASSGSGARVGYTF,TRBV27
CASSLDPRQGASTDTQYF,TRBV5-8
CASSLMTGFNYGYTF,TRBV5-6
CATSSDTQYF,TRBV10-3
CASSPRRNNYGYTF,TRBV13
CSVARQGMTEALF,TRBV29-1
CASSVRYTGELFF,TRBV5-8
CASSFSGGTDTQYF,TRBV10-2
CASSQDPYQPQHF,TRBV4-1
CASSIEVWSIGNTIYF,TRBV19
CASSLAPSPGGRYEQYF,TRBV5-1
CSGKTGRGYTF,TRBV29-1
CASSQDWSSGNTIYF,TRBV4-2
CASSNYYEQYF,TRBV6-5
CASSSDYLSTDTQYF,TRBV18
CASSQAHRQSRLEAFF,TRBV4-1
CASSPATGGIQPQHF,TRBV7-8
CASAGTGAYNEQFF,TRBV2
CASSLFRGGEQYF,TRBV5-6